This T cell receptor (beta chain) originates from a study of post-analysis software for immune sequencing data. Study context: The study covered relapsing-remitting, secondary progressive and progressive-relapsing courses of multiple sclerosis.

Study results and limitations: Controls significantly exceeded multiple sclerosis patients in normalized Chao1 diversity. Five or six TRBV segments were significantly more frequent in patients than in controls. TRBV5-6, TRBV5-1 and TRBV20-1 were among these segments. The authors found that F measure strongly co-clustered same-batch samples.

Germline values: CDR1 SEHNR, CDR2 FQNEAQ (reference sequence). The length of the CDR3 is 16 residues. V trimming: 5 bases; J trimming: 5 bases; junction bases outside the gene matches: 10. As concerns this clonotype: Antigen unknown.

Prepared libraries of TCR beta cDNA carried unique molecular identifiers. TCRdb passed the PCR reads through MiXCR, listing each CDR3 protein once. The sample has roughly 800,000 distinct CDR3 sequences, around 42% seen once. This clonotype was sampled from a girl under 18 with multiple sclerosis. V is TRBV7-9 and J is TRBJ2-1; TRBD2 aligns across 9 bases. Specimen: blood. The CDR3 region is CASSPTLAGGHNEQFF. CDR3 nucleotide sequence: TGTGCCAGCAGCCCCACCCTTGCGGGAGGGCACAATGAGCAGTTCTTC.